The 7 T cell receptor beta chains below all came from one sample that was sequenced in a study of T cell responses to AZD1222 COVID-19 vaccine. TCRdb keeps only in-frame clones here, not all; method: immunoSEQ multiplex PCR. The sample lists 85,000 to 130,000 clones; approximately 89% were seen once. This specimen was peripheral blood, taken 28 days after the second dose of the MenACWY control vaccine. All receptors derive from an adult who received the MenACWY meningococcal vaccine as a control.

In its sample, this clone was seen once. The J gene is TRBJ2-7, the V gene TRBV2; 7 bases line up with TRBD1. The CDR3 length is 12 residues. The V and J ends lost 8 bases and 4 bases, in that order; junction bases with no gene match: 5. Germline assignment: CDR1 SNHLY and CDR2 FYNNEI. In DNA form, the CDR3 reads TGTGCCAGCGGGGGACAGAGGTACGAGCAGTACTTC. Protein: CASGGQRYEQYF.

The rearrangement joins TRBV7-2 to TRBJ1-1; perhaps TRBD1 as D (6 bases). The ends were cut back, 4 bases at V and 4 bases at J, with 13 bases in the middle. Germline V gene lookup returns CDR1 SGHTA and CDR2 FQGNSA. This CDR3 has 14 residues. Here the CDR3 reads CASSSRGVGTEAFF. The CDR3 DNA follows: TGTGCCAGCAGCTCCAGGGGTGTCGGCACTGAAGCTTTCTTT.

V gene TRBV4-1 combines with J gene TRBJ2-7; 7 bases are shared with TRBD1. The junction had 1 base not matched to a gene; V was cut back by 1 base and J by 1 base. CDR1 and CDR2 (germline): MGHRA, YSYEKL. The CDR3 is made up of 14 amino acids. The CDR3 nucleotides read TGCGCCAGCAGCCAAGCGGGACAGTCCTACGAGCAGTACTTC. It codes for CASSQAGQSYEQYF.

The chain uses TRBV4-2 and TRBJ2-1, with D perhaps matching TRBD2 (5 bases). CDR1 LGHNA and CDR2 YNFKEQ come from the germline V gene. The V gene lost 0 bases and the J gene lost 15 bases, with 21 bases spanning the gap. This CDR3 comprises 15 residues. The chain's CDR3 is CASSQESLASSVRFF. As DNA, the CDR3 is TGTGCCAGCAGCCAAGAGAGCCTAGCCAGCTCGGTGCGGTTCTTC.

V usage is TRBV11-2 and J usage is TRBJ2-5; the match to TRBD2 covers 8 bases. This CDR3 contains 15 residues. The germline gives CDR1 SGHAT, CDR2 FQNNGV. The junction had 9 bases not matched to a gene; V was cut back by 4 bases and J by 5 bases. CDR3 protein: CASSSAGGSRETQYF. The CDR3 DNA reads TGTGCCAGCAGCTCGGCGGGGGGCTCCCGGGAGACCCAGTACTTC.

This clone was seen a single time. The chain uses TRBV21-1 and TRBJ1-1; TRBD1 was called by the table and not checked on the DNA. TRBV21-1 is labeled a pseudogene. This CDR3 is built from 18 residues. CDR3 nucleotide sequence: TGTGCCAGCAGCTTGCGCCCGGGGGACAGGGACATGAACACTGAAGCTTTCTTT. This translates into CASSLRPGDRDMNTEAFF.

The CDR3 spells CASSIRTAGNSPLHF. For the CDR3, the DNA is TGTGCCAGTAGTATCCGGACCGCGGGTAATTCACCCCTCCACTTT. The chain is built from TRBV19 and TRBJ1-6; D ambiguous. Deletions cut 3 bases from V and 6 bases from J, with 12 bases between. The V gene's germline CDR1 is LNHDA and CDR2 SQIVND (reference sequence). The CDR3 covers 15 residues.